This T cell receptor beta chain stems from a study of molecular identifiers for immune sequencing clone quantification. The germline V and J ends were trimmed by 3 bases and 3 bases, with 13 bases remaining between them. The germline V gene has CDR1 DFQATT and CDR2 SNEGSKA (reference sequence). The CDR3 extends over 14 amino acids. Via MiXCR, TCRdb re-called the PCR reads, giving one row per CDR3 protein. The sample comprises 400,000 to 600,000 distinct CDR3 sequences, about 26% of which are singletons, and over 0.6% rests with the top ten. In its sample, this clonotype was seen many times. The sequence derives from a human donor in good health. Some libraries in this study had Jurkat cell RNA spiked in. The chain joins TRBV20-1 to TRBJ2-3; weak D call: TRBD2 (5 bases). Material for sequencing was naive CD8+ T cells from blood, with Jurkat cell RNA spiked in. As for subset: FACS-sorted CD8+CD4-CCR7+CD45RA+ naive T cells. The CDR3 spells CSARARELTDTQYF. As DNA, the CDR3 is TGCAGTGCTAGGGCAAGGGAGCTGACAGATACGCAGTATTTT.